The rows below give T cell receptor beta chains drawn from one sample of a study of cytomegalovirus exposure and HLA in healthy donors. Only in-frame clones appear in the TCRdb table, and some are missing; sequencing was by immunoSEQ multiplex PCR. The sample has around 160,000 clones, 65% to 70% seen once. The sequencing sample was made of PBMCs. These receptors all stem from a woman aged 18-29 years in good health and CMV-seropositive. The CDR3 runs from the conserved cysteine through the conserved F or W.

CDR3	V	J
CSVGSGQGGSPLHF	TRBV29-1	TRBJ1-6
CAISEATMNTGELFF	TRBV10-3	TRBJ2-2
CSVVGDRENYGYTF	TRBV29-1	TRBJ1-2
CASSFVGQPQHF	TRBV27	TRBJ1-5
CASSLRQGGATATNEKLFF	TRBV5-4	TRBJ1-4
CATSRGRARELFF	TRBV15	TRBJ2-2
CASSLDRGNAYEQYF	TRBV11-2	TRBJ2-7
CASSLRQGGDEQFF	TRBV4-1	TRBJ2-1
CASSSLTSSSYNEQFF	TRBV7-9	TRBJ2-1
CASSATPSYEQYF	TRBV9	TRBJ2-7
CASSSEGLPNFDTQYF	TRBV7-9	TRBJ2-3
CASSLQPGQGTSTDTQYF	TRBV7-9	TRBJ2-3
CASSEIGRSNQPQHF	TRBV2	TRBJ1-5
CASSGTGSSYEQYF	TRBV6-6	TRBJ2-7
CASSPPGTDTQYF	TRBV18	TRBJ2-3
CASSFLPYEQYF	TRBV28	TRBJ2-7
CASKEGGPIHSGNTIYF	TRBV7-2	TRBJ1-3
CASGRIEAFF	TRBV19	TRBJ1-1
CASSWRDKETQYF	TRBV7-6	TRBJ2-5
CSVVAGQGYEQYF	TRBV29-1	NA
CASGRDSVKNIQYF	TRBV27	TRBJ2-4
CASSSNRGGQGFSEQYF	TRBV27	NA
CAIRAGTGTELEAFF	TRBV10-3	TRBJ1-1
CASSDTSPNEQFF	TRBV19	TRBJ2-1
CASSHGPRTGVIYEQYF	TRBV4-1	NA
CASRDTRLAGGPGEQYF	TRBV2	TRBJ2-7
CASSQQTLSSTDTQYF	TRBV27	TRBJ2-3
CASSSGLSNQPQHF	TRBV28	TRBJ1-5
CATSRYYLGQRDNEKLFF	TRBV15	TRBJ1-4
CASSYSAGRSGNTIYF	TRBV6-5	TRBJ1-3